The 20 T cell receptor beta chains presented below share a single source sample, sequenced in a study of blood T cell repertoires in COVID-19. The table came from immunoSEQ multiplex PCR; TCRdb's copy has only in-frame clones and leaves some out. The sample has under 500,000 clones; about 90% are singletons. The source material was PBMCs or T cells enriched from blood (not recorded which). The receptors were sampled from a woman aged 18-35 years with acute COVID-19.

This clone was seen more than once but under ten times. The chain joins TRBV5-4 to TRBJ2-7; TRBD2 agrees at 9 bases. The CDR3 runs to 15 residues. J gave up 5 bases and V 3 bases, and 9 bases lay outside the gene matches. CDR1 is SGHNT and CDR2 is YYREEE in the germline V gene (reference sequence). The CDR3 region is CASSSTKASGNEQYF. The CDR3 DNA follows: TGTGCCAGCAGCTCGACTAAGGCTAGCGGGAACGAGCAGTACTTC.

The chain employs TRBV5-4 and TRBJ1-5; D gene ambiguous. Trimming removed 4 bases from V and 4 bases from J, with 9 bases in between. Per the germline V gene, CDR1 is SGHNT and CDR2 is YYREEE (reference sequence). This CDR3 region has 13 residues. In nucleotides, the CDR3 is TGTGCCAGCAGCCGGGGAGAGAATCAGCCCCAGCATTTT. Translated, it gives CASSRGENQPQHF.

The gene calls are TRBV7-9 and TRBJ2-2; D is uncertain. The ends were cut back, 2 bases at V and 6 bases at J, with 4 bases in the middle. The CDR3 is 12 residues long. Germline CDR1 reads SEHNR; CDR2 reads FQNEAQ (reference sequence). CDR3 nucleotides: TGTGCCAGCAGCTTATACTCCGGGGAGCTGTTTTTT. Translating gives CASSLYSGELFF.

The chain links TRBV16 to TRBJ1-5; the D gene is possibly TRBD1 (6 bases). The CDR3 spans 17 residues. V gave up 1 base and J gave up 6 bases, with 19 bases separating them. In germline, CDR1 is KGHSY, CDR2 FQNENV. This CDR3 is CASSQFGGAGVAQPQHF. In nucleotides, the CDR3 is TGTGCCAGCAGCCAATTCGGAGGTGCAGGGGTGGCTCAGCCCCAGCATTTT. Full variable domain (outside the CDR3, taken from reference TRBV16 and TRBJ1-5): GEEVAQTPKHLVRGEGQKAKLYCAPIKGHSYVFWYQQVLKNEFKFLISFQNENVFDETGMPKERFSAKCLPNSPCSLEIQATKLEDSAVYFCASSQFGGAGVAQPQHFGDGTRLSIL.

The chain joins TRBV5-6 to TRBJ2-3; D not resolved. The CDR3 consists of 14 residues. V was pared by 2 bases and J by 4 bases, with 11 bases between. Germline V gene lookup returns CDR1 SGHDT and CDR2 YYEEEE. The CDR3 DNA is TGTGCCAGCAGCTTATTGAGGTACCCAGATACGCAGTATTTT. Translating it yields CASSLLRYPDTQYF.

The chain has TRBV7-3 and TRBJ2-1; 9 bases are shared with TRBD2. Unmatched junction bases numbered 7, after V lost 6 bases and J lost 10 bases. CDR1 is SGHTA and CDR2 is FQGTGA in the germline V gene. This CDR3 region has 13 residues. CDR3 coding DNA: TGTGCCAGCAGTTCAACTAGCGGGTTCGAGCAGTTCTTC. Encoded protein: CASSSTSGFEQFF.

This clone was detected only a few times. The CDR3 region has the DNA TGTGCCAGCAGGTCGACTAGCGCTGTGCAGTATTTT. As protein: CASRSTSAVQYF. The chain has TRBV3-1 (or the pseudogene TRBV3-2) and TRBJ2-3, with 8 nucleotides matching TRBD2. Germline V gene sequence: CDR1 LGHDT, CDR2 YNNKEL (reference sequence). The CDR3 extends over 12 amino acids. Germline trimming cut 6 bases from V and 11 bases from J; bases unmatched to any gene: 7.

The CDR3 DNA sequence: TGCGCCAGCAGCTCTGGGAGGGGAGGGAGCACAGATACGCAGTATTTT. As protein: CASSSGRGGSTDTQYF. The chain links TRBV5-1 to TRBJ2-3, with 7 nucleotides matching TRBD2. The CDR3 has 16 residues. The junction had 7 bases not matched to a gene; V was cut back by 3 bases and J by 0 bases. Germline V lookup: CDR1 SGHRS, CDR2 YFSETQ.

The chain employs TRBV3-1 (or the pseudogene TRBV3-2) and TRBJ1-1; the D gene is possibly TRBD1 (5 bases). V lost 4 bases, J lost 1 base, and 10 bases lay in between. This CDR3 spans 14 amino acids. Germline lookup yields CDR1 LGHDT and CDR2 YNNKEL (reference sequence). CDR3 nucleotides: TGTGCCAGCAGCCCAAATCAGGGGAACACTGAAGCTTTCTTT. Residues: CASSPNQGNTEAFF.

This clone has a single count. This sequence joins TRBV9 and TRBJ2-3, with a tentative D call TRBD2 (5 bases). Germline V lookup: CDR1 SGDLS, CDR2 YYNGEE. Trimming shortened V by 1 base and J by 4 bases, and 10 bases separated the two germline ends. The CDR3 sequence is 14 residues long. CDR3 DNA sequence: TGTGCCAGCAGCGTAAGTGTGGAGGCAGATACGCAGTATTTT. The encoded protein is CASSVSVEADTQYF.

The V and J genes are TRBV19 and TRBJ2-1, with 11 bases lining up with TRBD2. This CDR3 has 16 residues. Germline loops: CDR1 LNHDA, CDR2 SQIVND (reference sequence). After removal of 7 bases from V and 4 bases from J, the junction contained 9 bases not matched to a gene. The CDR3 region has the DNA TGTGCCAGTACTCCTGGGGGGACTAGCGGTTACAATGAGCAGTTCTTC. Translation: CASTPGGTSGYNEQFF.

The chain combines TRBV19 with TRBJ2-7; possibly TRBD1 for D (5 bases). This CDR3 region has 14 residues. V lost 6 bases and J lost 1, with 13 bases in between. Germline lookup yields CDR1 LNHDA and CDR2 SQIVND (reference sequence). CDR3 sequence (DNA): TGTGCCAGTAGCATCCAGGGTCGTTCCTACGAGCAGTACTTC. Protein: CASSIQGRSYEQYF.

The gene calls are TRBV30 and TRBJ1-5; a possible D gene is TRBD1 (6 bases). Trimming pared 5 bases from V and 6 bases from J, leaving 14 bases between. The CDR3 is made up of 13 amino acids. Germline assignment: CDR1 GTSNPN and CDR2 SVGIG (reference sequence). This CDR3 is CAWSLGGAQPQHF. The CDR3 nucleotides are TGTGCCTGGTCCCTGGGGGGGGCTCAGCCCCAGCATTTT.

Of note for this clone: The junction departs from the called germline gene at one end, perhaps through a read error. The rearrangement joins TRBV19 to TRBJ1-5; D call uncertain. In germline, CDR1 is LNHDA, CDR2 SQIVND (reference sequence). The length of the CDR3 is 13 residues. The CDR3 loop is CASSRASYQPQHF. The CDR3 DNA reads TGTGCCAGTTCGCGAGCTAGCTATCAGCCCCAGCATTTT.

This rearrangement joins TRBV7-2 to TRBJ2-7; unclear D gene. Trimming removed 1 base at V and 0 bases at J, with 7 bases between. Germline CDR1 is SGHTA and CDR2 is FQGNSA. The length of the CDR3 is 14 residues. CDR3 protein: CASSLEPSSYEQYF. The CDR3 DNA is TGTGCCAGCAGCTTAGAACCCAGCTCCTACGAGCAGTACTTC.

This clone was detected once. This chain connects TRBV24-1 to TRBJ2-2; D is ambiguous. V lost 6 bases to trimming and J lost 0 bases, with 4 bases between them. CDR1 is KGHDR, CDR2 SFDVKD, per germline. This CDR3 has 13 residues. In DNA, the CDR3 is TGTGCCACCAGTCCGGCGAACACCGGGGAGCTGTTTTTT. It codes for CATSPANTGELFF.

The J gene is TRBJ1-1, the V gene TRBV4-3; 8 bases agree with TRBD1. V lost 0 bases to trimming and J lost 5 bases; unmatched junction nucleotides: 5. This CDR3 has 15 residues. Germline CDR1 and CDR2: LGHNA and YSLEER. The CDR3 loop reads CASSQETGVSTEAFF. CDR3 DNA: TGCGCCAGCAGCCAAGAGACAGGGGTGAGTACTGAAGCTTTCTTT.

CDR3 sequence reads: CASSLEASGGAGELFF. The DNA for the CDR3 is TGTGCCAGCAGCTTAGAGGCTAGCGGGGGAGCCGGGGAGCTGTTTTTT. The rearrangement joins TRBV7-6 to TRBJ2-2; 10 bases map to TRBD2. V gave up 1 base and J gave up 6 bases; unmatched junction bases: 5. The CDR3 is made up of 16 amino acids. Germline V gene sequence: CDR1 SGHVS, CDR2 FNYEAQ.

This clone occurred a few times. The rearrangement joins TRBV9 to TRBJ1-6; D is undetermined. The CDR3 extends over 16 amino acids. V was cut by 0 bases and J by 4 bases, with 11 bases left in between. From germline, CDR1 is SGDLS and CDR2 YYNGEE. The CDR3 DNA reads TGTGCCAGCAGCGTAGGAATAACGGGATATAATTCACCCCTCCACTTT. It yields the protein CASSVGITGYNSPLHF.

The chain employs TRBV29-1 and TRBJ2-5, with 9 bases matching TRBD1. J gave up 2 bases and V 7 bases, and 8 bases lay outside the gene matches. The CDR3 length is 14 residues. Germline V CDR1 and CDR2: SQVTM, ANQGSEA. CDR3 in amino acids: CSGKNRGPQETQYF. The CDR3 region has the DNA TGCAGCGGTAAAAACAGGGGGCCTCAAGAGACCCAGTACTTC.